Described below is a single T cell receptor (beta chain) sequence and its context. At one end, the junction sequence differs from germline, possibly due to a read error. The sample comes from a study of blood T cell repertoires in COVID-19. Looking at the study overall: The samples span acute and convalescent COVID-19 from the United States, Italy and Spain.

Source study methods: The assay estimated nucleated cells by amplifying reference gene primers. The method was immunoSEQ multiplex PCR; TCRdb's version includes in-frame clones alone and lacks a portion of them. V and J calls and clone size are those listed in that table; D and trimming were worked out from the DNA. The table shows fewer than 50,000 clones, with around 85% occurring only once. Germline-derived CDR1 and CDR2 are MGHDK and SYGVNS. The CDR3 runs to 11 residues. The sequencing sample was made of peripheral blood. V and J are TRBV25-1 and TRBJ2-1, with D unresolved. This receptor was obtained from an elderly woman with acute or convalescent COVID-19. DNA for the CDR3: TGTGCCACCCAAGTCTACGATGAGCAGTTCTTC. This sequence encodes CATQVYDEQFF.